This T cell receptor (beta chain) was sequenced during a study of T cells in Graves' hyperthyroidism and ophthalmopathy. Turning to the study itself: The blood sample was taken at first diagnosis, before treatment began.

The study's findings and limits: Most clonotypes that expanded in the thyroid above 0.001 also showed up in blood.

This clonotype was observed a few times. Antigen unknown. V was clipped by 1 base and J by 7 bases; unmatched bases: 13. Germline assignment: CDR1 SEHNR and CDR2 FQNEAQ (reference sequence). The CDR3 extends over 17 amino acids. What was amplified from RNA transcripts were TCR beta CDR3 regions. The TCR CDR3 first-round RT-PCR relied on the HTBI primer set. MiXCR, applied by TCRdb to the multiplex PCR reads, yields one record per CDR3 protein. The sample lists around 600,000 distinct CDR3 sequences, around 15% occurring once. The clonotype comes from a woman aged 50 to 65 with Graves' ophthalmopathy. The chain combines TRBV7-9 with TRBJ2-1, with TRBD2 matching over 7 bases. The sample consisted of blood. The CDR3 nucleotides read TGTGCCAGCAGCTTAGGGACTTTCCGGCCTAGCGGTAATGAGCAGTTCTTC. Translation gives CASSLGTFRPSGNEQFF.